The 30 T cell receptor beta chains below were found in one sample sequenced in a study of blood T cells in healthy people across ages. The authors ran a second PCR of about 7 to 12 cycles using a sample-barcoded 5' primer and a J-beta primer mix. TCRdb independently ran MiXCR on the 5' RACE reads; one entry per CDR3 protein. The table records a few hundred thousand distinct CDR3 sequences, 52% of them present only once. Sequencing was done on a sample of blood. The receptor set was obtained from a man aged 60-69 years in good health.

This clonotype was seen a handful of times. This chain joins TRBV13 and TRBJ2-7; the D call may be TRBD1 or TRBD2 (5 bases each). The germline V gene encodes CDR1 PRHDT and CDR2 FYEKMQ (reference sequence). The CDR3 is 13 amino acids. V was cut by 0 bases and J by 6 bases, with 9 bases left in between. CDR3 sequence reads: CASSLGGGGEQYF. DNA for the CDR3: TGTGCCAGCAGCTTAGGCGGTGGGGGCGAGCAGTACTTC.

V usage is TRBV6-2 or TRBV6-3 and J usage is TRBJ2-7; TRBD1 is a possible D gene (6 bases). Trimming removed 7 bases at V and 2 bases at J, with 15 bases between. This CDR3 comprises 14 residues. Looked up from germline, CDR1 is MNHEY and CDR2 is SVGEGT. The CDR3 bases are TGTGCCAGCAAGACCGGGACACCCCCCTACGAGCAGTACTTC. Translation: CASKTGTPPYEQYF.

The J gene is TRBJ2-3, the V gene TRBV20-1; the match to TRBD2 covers 13 bases. CDR3 size: 16 residues. The junction had 7 bases not matched to a gene; V was cut back by 6 bases and J by 1 base. Per germline, CDR1 DFQATT and CDR2 SNEGSKA (reference sequence). The CDR3, as DNA: TGCAGTGCCGACCCCGGGACTAGCGGGGGCACAGATACGCAGTATTTT. Translated: CSADPGTSGGTDTQYF.

In this sample, this clonotype turned up many times. The V gene is TRBV9, the J gene TRBJ2-1; weak D call: TRBD2 (6 bases). With 0 bases removed from V and 2 bases from J, the gap between germline ends came to 9 bases. Looked up from germline, CDR1 is SGDLS and CDR2 is YYNGEE. The CDR3 covers 15 residues. CDR3 region: CASSVDSGTYNEQFF. The CDR3 DNA reads as TGTGCCAGCAGCGTAGATAGCGGAACCTACAATGAGCAGTTCTTC.

This rearrangement joins TRBV28 to TRBJ2-7, with a possible D match to TRBD2 (7 bases). The CDR3 consists of 14 residues. V was shortened by 5 bases and J by 9 bases, with 20 bases between the two germline ends. Germline values: CDR1 MDHEN, CDR2 SYDVKM. The CDR3 reads CASSVGGRIELQYF. The CDR3 DNA follows: TGTGCCAGCAGTGTGGGGGGGCGAATAGAGCTGCAGTACTTC. The full variable domain, rest sourced from reference TRBV28 and TRBJ2-7, is DVKVTQSSRYLVKRTGEKVFLECVQDMDHENMFWYRQDPGLGLRLIYFSYDVKMKEKGDIPEGYSVSREKKERFSLILESASTNQTSMYLCASSVGGRIELQYFGPGTRLTVT.

This clonotype was detected a few times. J is TRBJ1-2 and V is TRBV20-1; D is unresolved. The V gene's germline CDR1 is DFQATT and CDR2 SNEGSKA (reference sequence). With 5 bases removed from V and 8 bases from J, the gap between germline ends came to 18 bases. The CDR3 is made up of 13 amino acids. CDR3 DNA: TGCAGTGCTCCGACGCAGCGCGGAGGAGGCTACACCTTC. This sequence encodes CSAPTQRGGGYTF.

The CDR3 reads CSASRGFDTQYF. CDR3 nucleotides: TGCAGTGCTAGTCGGGGATTCGATACGCAGTATTTT. The chain combines TRBV20-1 with TRBJ2-3, with D perhaps matching TRBD2 (5 bases). The V end lost 3 bases, the J end lost 6 bases, and 10 bases lay between the germline ends. Germline loops: CDR1 DFQATT, CDR2 SNEGSKA (reference sequence). The CDR3 covers 12 residues.

The chain employs TRBV29-1 and TRBJ2-1; 10 positions match TRBD2. The CDR3 is 14 residues long. Per germline, CDR1 SQVTM and CDR2 ANQGSEA. With 8 bases clipped from V and 9 bases from J, the junction kept 13 bases outside the gene matches. Here the CDR3 reads CSTKLAGISGEQFF. DNA of the CDR3: TGCAGCACAAAACTAGCGGGAATTTCTGGTGAGCAGTTCTTC.

Comment on this clonotype: A read error may explain this, as a much larger clone is one base away. The gene calls are TRBV6-2 or TRBV6-3 and TRBJ2-1; 11 nucleotides line up with TRBD1. This CDR3 spans 14 amino acids. Germline loops: CDR1 MNHEY, CDR2 SVGEGT. Written as DNA, the CDR3 is TGTGTCAGCAGGCCCGGGACAGGGGGGGGTGAGCAGTTCTTC. Its protein is CVSRPGTGGGEQFF.

V gene TRBV30 combines with J gene TRBJ1-1; the D is unclear. CDR1 and CDR2 from the germline V gene are GTSNPN and SVGIG (reference sequence). Trimming removed 5 bases from V and 2 bases from J, with 15 bases in between. The CDR3 consists of 14 residues. CDR3 residues: CAWGKESVNTEAFF. For the CDR3, the DNA is TGTGCCTGGGGAAAGGAATCGGTAAACACTGAAGCTTTCTTT.

CDR3 coding DNA: TGTGCCAGCAGCCCCACTCGGCATGAGCAGTTCTTC. The encoded protein is CASSPTRHEQFF. The chain has TRBV11-2 and TRBJ2-1; no clear D. CDR1 and CDR2 (germline): SGHAT, FQNNGV. V shed 5 bases and J shed 8 bases, with 10 bases lying between them. This CDR3 region has 12 residues.

The chain couples TRBV7-2 to TRBJ2-1, with D perhaps matching TRBD2 (6 bases). CDR1 and CDR2 (germline): SGHTA, FQGNSA. The V end lost 5 bases, the J end lost 9 bases, and 23 bases lay between the germline ends. The CDR3 has 16 amino acids. DNA of the CDR3: TGTGCCAGCAGCCCTGATTCCAGCGGGCTACACGGTGAGCAGTTCTTC. Protein sequence: CASSPDSSGLHGEQFF.

This clonotype showed up just once. This chain joins TRBV7-8 and TRBJ2-5; D unresolved. The CDR3 is 15 residues long. V shed 9 bases and J shed 5 bases, with 22 bases lying between them. The germline V gene has CDR1 SGHVS and CDR2 FQNEAQ. This CDR3 is CASSLQVDLQETQYF. In nucleotides, the CDR3 is TGTGCCAGTAGCCTACAAGTGGATCTCCAGGAGACCCAGTACTTC. The full variable domain, in which reference TRBV7-8 and TRBJ2-5 provide the parts outside the CDR3, is GAGVSQSPRYKVAKRGQDVALRCDPISGHVSLFWYQQALGQGPEFLTYFQNEAQLDKSGLPSDRFFAERPEGSVSTLKIQRTQQEDSAVYLCASSLQVDLQETQYFGPGTRLLVL.

The chain joins TRBV4-1 to TRBJ2-1; D gene uncertain. V was cut by 1 base and J by 4 bases, with 11 bases left in between. The CDR3 sequence is 15 residues long. Per the germline V gene, CDR1 is MGHRA and CDR2 is YSYEKL. CDR3 sequence (DNA): TGCGCCAGCAGCCAAGGGGTGGGTAGGTACAATGAGCAGTTCTTC. Translated: CASSQGVGRYNEQFF.

J is TRBJ2-1 and V is TRBV4-2; D may be TRBD2 (6 bases). This CDR3 comprises 14 residues. The ends were cut back, 4 bases at V and 15 bases at J, with 22 bases in the middle. Germline V gene lookup returns CDR1 LGHNA and CDR2 YNFKEQ. The CDR3 region is CASSRVTSLGVLFF. In DNA, the CDR3 is TGTGCCAGCAGCCGAGTCACTAGCCTCGGTGTTCTGTTCTTC.

This clonotype was counted a few times. V and J are TRBV27 and TRBJ2-4, with D perhaps matching TRBD1 (6 bases). Between the trimmed V and J ends, which lost 1 base and 0 bases, there was a span of 13 bases. CDR1 is MNHEY, CDR2 SMNVEV, per germline (reference sequence). This CDR3 is 17 amino acids long. CDR3 sequence (DNA): TGTGCCAGCAGTTTATTGGGGGCAGCCAAAGCCAAAAACATTCAGTACTTC. Its translation: CASSLLGAAKAKNIQYF.

This chain joins TRBV20-1 and TRBJ2-7; TRBD2 matches at 8 bases. The V gene's germline CDR1 is DFQATT and CDR2 SNEGSKA (reference sequence). V dropped 0 bases and J dropped 1; count of bases not matched to a gene: 5. This CDR3 has 15 amino acids. The CDR3 region has the DNA TGCAGTGCTAGAGACGCCCTAGCGGGTTCCTACGAGCAGTACTTC. Its translation: CSARDALAGSYEQYF.

Only one count was recorded for this clonotype. This chain joins TRBV12-3 or TRBV12-4 and TRBJ2-3, with TRBD1 matching over 8 bases. V was pared by 4 bases and J by 10 bases, with 7 bases of the junction left unmatched. CDR3 length: 13 residues. The CDR3 sequence: CASSSQGVDAQYF. CDR3 DNA sequence: TGTGCCAGCAGTTCACAGGGGGTGGATGCGCAGTATTTT.

In this sample, this clonotype turned up a few times. The chain carries TRBV14 and TRBJ1-2, with D maybe TRBD1 (5 bases). This CDR3 has 16 amino acids. Trimming stripped 0 bases from V and 0 bases from J, with 11 bases between. Germline CDR1 and CDR2: SGHDN and FVKESK. The CDR3 loop is CASSQDWATANYGYTF. Here the CDR3 DNA reads TGTGCCAGCAGCCAAGATTGGGCGACAGCTAACTATGGCTACACCTTC.

The rearrangement joins TRBV15 to TRBJ2-1, with D possibly called TRBD1 or TRBD2 (5 bases each). V gave up 1 base and J gave up 9 bases, with 19 bases separating them. Per the germline V gene, CDR1 is LNHNV and CDR2 is YYDKDF (reference sequence). The CDR3 has 16 amino acids. CDR3 in DNA: TGTGCCACCAGCAGAGGGGGCTTCACCTCGGGGAGTGAGCAGTTCTTC. Amino acids: CATSRGGFTSGSEQFF.

The chain employs TRBV7-6 and TRBJ2-7; TRBD2 agrees at 11 bases. CDR1 SGHVS and CDR2 FNYEAQ come from the germline V gene. The V gene end was trimmed by 1 base and the J gene end by 6 bases; junction bases not matched to a gene: 14. This CDR3 has 18 amino acids. For the CDR3, the DNA is TGTGCCAGCAGCTTAGGGGCAATAGCGGGAGGGTCTCCCCTCGAGCAGTACTTC. Its translation is CASSLGAIAGGSPLEQYF.

The V call is TRBV30, the J call TRBJ1-2; no reliable D call. The CDR3 runs to 13 residues. V was cut by 4 bases and J by 7 bases, with 16 bases left in between. Germline CDR1 is GTSNPN and CDR2 is SVGIG (reference sequence). The chain's CDR3 is CAWILQPGSGYTF. The CDR3 nucleotides read TGTGCCTGGATTCTACAGCCGGGCAGTGGCTACACCTTC.

The chain is built from TRBV7-9 and TRBJ2-6, with 9 bases aligning to TRBD2. CDR1 SEHNR and CDR2 FQNEAQ come from the germline V gene (reference sequence). V trimming: 5 bases; J trimming: 0 bases; junction bases outside the gene matches: 14. The CDR3 runs to 20 residues. The CDR3 bases are TGTGCCAGCAGCAATGCAGGGGGACTAGCTAATATCTCTGGGGCCAACGTCCTGACTTTC. It is translated as CASSNAGGLANISGANVLTF.

This chain links TRBV29-1 with TRBJ2-3; a weak D match, TRBD2 (6 bases). The CDR3 covers 14 residues. V was pared by 2 bases and J by 2 bases, with 11 bases between. The germline V gene has CDR1 SQVTM and CDR2 ANQGSEA. DNA for the CDR3: TGCAGCGTTGAAAATAGCGGATACACAGATACGCAGTATTTT. Its protein is CSVENSGYTDTQYF.

The V call is TRBV12-3 or TRBV12-4, the J call TRBJ2-2, with D possibly matching TRBD1 (5 bases). The V gene lost 6 bases and the J gene lost 6 bases, with 11 bases spanning the gap. The CDR3 loop spans 13 amino acids. CDR3 residues: CASRTVLAGELFF. The DNA for the CDR3 is TGTGCCAGCAGGACAGTTTTGGCCGGGGAGCTGTTTTTT.

The chain links TRBV6-2 or TRBV6-3 to TRBJ1-6; D unclear. Germline V gives CDR1 MNHEY, CDR2 SVGEGT. Trimming shortened V by 2 bases and J by 9 bases, and 17 bases separated the two germline ends. CDR3 length: 16 amino acids. CDR3: CASSYPAFGDTSPLHF. For the CDR3, the DNA is TGTGCCAGCAGTTACCCAGCGTTCGGGGATACTTCACCCCTCCACTTT.

The V call is TRBV6-5, the J call TRBJ1-6; perhaps TRBD1 as D (6 bases). V dropped 8 bases and J dropped 6 bases, with 11 bases sitting between them. Germline CDR1 MNHEY, CDR2 SVGAGI. This CDR3 has 13 residues. CDR3 nucleotides: TGTGCCAGCCGGGACACACTTAATTCACCCCTCCACTTT. Its translation: CASRDTLNSPLHF.

J is TRBJ1-4 and V is TRBV2, with 7 nucleotides matching TRBD1. V lost 6 bases and J lost 5; bases outside the gene matches: 6. CDR3 size: 14 residues. CDR1 and CDR2 (germline): SNHLY, FYNNEI. In DNA, the CDR3 is TGTGCCAGCAGAAATGGACAGGAAAATGAAAAACTGTTTTTT. Translation: CASRNGQENEKLFF. Full variable domain (remainder filled in from reference TRBV2 and TRBJ1-4): EPEVTQTPSHQVTQMGQEVILRCVPISNHLYFYWYRQILGQKVEFLVSFYNNEISEKSEIFDDQFSVERPDGSNFTLKIRSTKLEDSAMYFCASRNGQENEKLFFGSGTQLSVL.

The chain uses TRBV27 and TRBJ2-3, with 14 bases aligning to TRBD2. The CDR3 loop spans 15 amino acids. J was trimmed by 4 bases and V by 10 bases; bases with no gene match: 7. From germline, CDR1 is MNHEY and CDR2 SMNVEV (reference sequence). CDR3 sequence reads: CATWTSGGIADTQYF. The CDR3 nucleotides read TGTGCCACCTGGACTAGCGGGGGGATCGCAGATACGCAGTATTTT.

To note about this clonotype: Germline is not matched at one junction end, which may reflect a read error. The V gene is TRBV9, the J gene TRBJ2-1, with D hard to call. The V gene's germline CDR1 is SGDLS and CDR2 YYNGEE. This CDR3 contains 15 residues. CDR3 residues: CASSVGRREHNERFF. CDR3 nucleotides: TGTGCCAGCAGCGTAGGAAGGCGAGAACACAATGAGCGGTTCTTC.